This T cell receptor (beta chain) was sequenced in a study of shared clonotypes between healthy human individuals. On the study more broadly: Each donor contributed plates that comprised three CD4 naive, three CD4 memory, two CD8 naive and one CD8 memory. General observations from the study: Naive CD4 clonotypes were shared across a handful of donors at roughly 5.5%. The four-donor shared clonotypes exceeded non-shared clonotypes in generation probability, with non-shared ones scoring lower.

Subsets obtained from CD4+ cells comprised CD45RA+ naive and CD45RA-negative memory cells. This clone was seen ten or more times. Its antigen is undetermined. Germline V gives CDR1 SEHNR, CDR2 FQNEAQ (reference sequence). This CDR3 region has 15 residues. The V and J ends lost 5 bases and 6 bases respectively, with 17 bases between them. Only in-frame clones appear in the TCRdb table, and some are missing; sequencing was by immunoSEQ multiplex PCR. The sample yields 550,000 to 850,000 clones, 72% seen once. Sequences were obtained from memory CD4+ T cells sorted from blood. The subset: CD45RA-negative fraction. This clonotype was obtained from a woman aged 25 to 39 in good health. This chain connects TRBV7-9 to TRBJ1-3; D might be TRBD1 (5 bases). The CDR3: CASSDDRDSVNTIYF. The CDR3 DNA is TGTGCCAGCAGCGATGACCGGGACTCAGTAAACACCATATATTTT.